These 30 T cell receptor beta chains came from one sample sequenced in a study of persistence of HIV-infected CD4 T cells. Lysates of CMV-infected fibroblasts at 8 to 10 ug/mL stimulated these cells. CD40L/CD69 double-negative CD45RO-high memory CD4+ T cells were collected. The immunoSEQ assay was version 4, run in survey mode. Data came from immunoSEQ multiplex PCR; TCRdb stores just in-frame clones and leaves some out. Among roughly 34,000 clones listed, around 82% were seen once. Antigens of these TCRs are unknown. Here the sequenced sample was CD4+ T cells sorted from PBMCs after approximately 19-hour stimulation, taken from a patient who received antiretroviral therapy. Source of these receptors: an adult man with HIV who was CMV-seropositive.

The J gene is TRBJ1-1, the V gene TRBV6-5; no firm D call. From germline, CDR1 is MNHEY and CDR2 SVGAGI. The CDR3 extends over 13 amino acids. The V gene lost 5 bases and the J gene lost 1 base, with 8 bases spanning the gap. CDR3 protein: CASSPSGNTEAFF. The CDR3 DNA reads TGTGCCAGCAGTCCATCAGGGAACACTGAAGCTTTCTTT.

This clone was counted between two and nine times. The chain combines TRBV6-2 or TRBV6-3 with TRBJ1-1; TRBD1 aligns across 7 bases. Trimming cost V 4 bases and J 1 base; bases outside gene matches: 6. The CDR3 length is 15 residues. Germline V gene sequence: CDR1 MNHEY, CDR2 SVGEGT. The CDR3 sequence: CASSSPQGWNTEAFF. The CDR3 region has the DNA TGTGCCAGCAGTTCCCCACAGGGGTGGAACACTGAAGCTTTCTTT.

This sequence joins TRBV10-1 and TRBJ2-5; 7 positions agree with TRBD1. V gave up 4 bases and J gave up 5 bases; unmatched junction bases: 13. This CDR3 has 16 residues. Germline values: CDR1 WNHNN, CDR2 SYGVQD (reference sequence). CDR3 sequence reads: CASSGDREQRGETQYF. DNA for the CDR3: TGCGCCAGCAGTGGTGACAGGGAACAAAGGGGGGAGACCCAGTACTTC.

As regards this clone: This CDR3 is also generated by other DNA sequences in the sample. V usage is TRBV5-1 and J usage is TRBJ1-6, with 7 bases aligning to TRBD1. The ends lost 2 bases at V and 4 bases at J; junction bases unmatched: 3. This CDR3 spans 15 amino acids. CDR1 and CDR2 (germline): SGHRS, YFSETQ. CDR3 coding DNA: TGCGCCAGCAGCTTACAGGGGTCATATAATTCACCCCTCCACTTT. This encodes CASSLQGSYNSPLHF.

This chain uses TRBV5-1 with TRBJ1-1, with D unclear. V lost 1 base, J lost 1 base, and 11 bases lay in between. Germline V gene lookup returns CDR1 SGHRS and CDR2 YFSETQ. CDR3 size: 15 residues. The CDR3 DNA sequence: TGCGCCAGCAGCTTGAGTCGACAACCGAACACTGAAGCTTTCTTT. Encoded protein: CASSLSRQPNTEAFF.

This chain uses TRBV27 with TRBJ1-5; D not resolved. Trimming cost V 8 bases and J 2 bases, with 10 bases left between them. The CDR3 length is 13 residues. CDR1 is MNHEY, CDR2 SMNVEV, per germline (reference sequence). CDR3 sequence: CASSLKGNQPQHF. The CDR3 nucleotides are TGTGCCAGCTCCTTGAAGGGCAATCAGCCCCAGCATTTT.

This clone was detected a few times. This chain links TRBV4-3 with TRBJ2-3, with D possibly being TRBD2 (5 bases). V lost 4 bases, J lost 5 bases, and 22 bases lay in between. CDR3 size: 17 residues. From germline, CDR1 is LGHNA and CDR2 YSLEER. The CDR3 sequence is CASSPTEGLLSGDTQYF. CDR3 DNA sequence: TGCGCCAGCAGCCCCACGGAAGGACTCCTGTCGGGAGATACGCAGTATTTT.

CDR3 region: CASRDRGLGYTF. Written as DNA, the CDR3 is TGTGCCAGCCGCGACAGGGGGCTTGGCTACACCTTC. J is TRBJ1-2 and V is TRBV6-5, with 10 bases lining up with TRBD1. Trimming cost V 8 bases and J 7 bases; bases outside gene matches: 4. CDR3 length: 12 residues. CDR1 is MNHEY, CDR2 SVGAGI, per germline.

The count of this clone is one. V and J are TRBV6-4 and TRBJ2-1; 10 bases are shared with TRBD2. V gave up 3 bases and J gave up 6 bases; unmatched junction bases: 8. The CDR3 loop spans 16 amino acids. CDR1 MRHNA and CDR2 SNTAGT come from the germline V gene. The CDR3 region has the DNA TGTGCCAGCAGTGAGTCTCTAGCGGGGGTAGGCAATGAGCAGTTCTTC. Translated: CASSESLAGVGNEQFF.

This chain connects TRBV7-2 to TRBJ2-7, with D uncertain. The V and J ends lost 2 bases and 7 bases respectively, with 6 bases between them. The germline V gene encodes CDR1 SGHTA and CDR2 FQGNSA. The CDR3 is 11 residues long. This CDR3 reads CASSLSGEQYF. CDR3 bases: TGTGCCAGCAGCTTATCCGGAGAGCAGTACTTC. The full variable domain, its missing parts supplied by reference TRBV7-2 and TRBJ2-7, is GAGVSQSPSNKVTEKGKDVELRCDPISGHTALYWYRQSLGQGLEFLIYFQGNSAPDKSGLPSDRFSAERTGGSVSTLTIQRTQQEDSAVYLCASSLSGEQYFGPGTRLTVT.

This chain joins TRBV6-5 and TRBJ2-1, with D unresolved. The CDR3 contains 16 residues. Trimming removed 0 bases from V and 0 bases from J, with 9 bases in between. The germline V gene encodes CDR1 MNHEY and CDR2 SVGAGI. CDR3 bases: TGTGCCAGCAGTTACTCCGGGCCCGGCTCCTACAATGAGCAGTTCTTC. Translation: CASSYSGPGSYNEQFF.

The chain has TRBV10-3 and TRBJ2-7; 7 nucleotides agree with TRBD1. CDR1 and CDR2 (germline): ENHRY, SYGVKD. This CDR3 comprises 13 residues. Unmatched junction bases numbered 4, after V lost 8 bases and J lost 0 bases. The CDR3 loop is CAILRDSSYEQYF. The DNA of the CDR3 is TGTGCCATCCTTCGGGACAGCTCCTACGAGCAGTACTTC.

The V call is TRBV6-5, the J call TRBJ2-5, with TRBD2 matching over 7 bases. V was pared by 0 bases and J by 2 bases, with 6 bases of the junction left unmatched. Germline V CDR1 and CDR2: MNHEY, SVGAGI. The CDR3 is 16 residues long. CDR3 sequence reads: CASSYSRGGVQETQYF. In nucleotides, the CDR3 is TGTGCCAGCAGTTACTCTAGGGGAGGGGTACAAGAGACCCAGTACTTC.

The CDR3 loop is CASSTTDGLSTEAFF. Here the CDR3 DNA reads TGCGCCAGCAGCACGACAGACGGGTTGAGCACTGAAGCTTTCTTT. The chain links TRBV5-1 to TRBJ1-1, with D possibly being TRBD1 (5 bases). V gave up 4 bases and J gave up 4 bases, with 17 bases separating them. This CDR3 contains 15 residues. Germline CDR1 and CDR2: SGHRS and YFSETQ.

V usage is TRBV19 and J usage is TRBJ2-2, with D possibly TRBD1 on 6 matching bases. V gave up 3 bases and J gave up 0 bases, with 17 bases separating them. Germline CDR1 LNHDA, CDR2 SQIVND (reference sequence). This CDR3 region has 18 residues. The CDR3 nucleotides are TGTGCCAGTAGTATGTCCACAGGGCGCACTACGAACACCGGGGAGCTGTTTTTT. Translation gives CASSMSTGRTTNTGELFF.

The J gene is TRBJ2-3, the V gene TRBV10-1; D is perhaps TRBD1 or TRBD2 (5 bases each). The CDR3 covers 14 residues. The V gene's germline CDR1 is WNHNN and CDR2 SYGVQD (reference sequence). Deletions cut 5 bases from V and 2 bases from J, with 11 bases between. The CDR3 sequence: CASSRDLDTDTQYF. The CDR3, as DNA: TGCGCCAGCAGTAGGGACCTAGACACAGATACGCAGTATTTT.

This CDR3 reads CAGGPGQSYEQYF. The DNA of the CDR3 is TGTGCCGGGGGACCAGGACAGTCCTACGAGCAGTACTTC. The chain has TRBV2 and TRBJ2-7, with a weak D call TRBD1 (6 bases). V shed 11 bases and J shed 1 base, with 15 bases lying between them. CDR3 size: 13 residues. The germline V gene encodes CDR1 SNHLY and CDR2 FYNNEI.

The chain uses TRBV7-9 and TRBJ1-2; TRBD1 is a possible D gene (6 bases). The CDR3 covers 14 residues. V was shortened by 3 bases and J by 7 bases, with 15 bases between the two germline ends. Looked up from germline, CDR1 is SEHNR and CDR2 is FQNEAQ (reference sequence). The CDR3 sequence: CASSFQGNEIGYTF. For the CDR3, the DNA is TGTGCCAGCAGCTTCCAGGGGAACGAGATTGGCTACACCTTC.

This chain uses TRBV15 with TRBJ1-1; tentatively, D is TRBD1 (5 bases). Looked up from germline, CDR1 is LNHNV and CDR2 is YYDKDF (reference sequence). CDR3 length: 13 residues. Trimming took 0 bases from V and 6 from J, leaving 8 bases between them. CDR3 residues: CATSRDLGAEAFF. In DNA form, the CDR3 reads TGTGCCACCAGCAGAGATTTGGGGGCTGAAGCTTTCTTT.

This chain joins TRBV30 and TRBJ2-5, with 11 positions matching TRBD2. The junction had 6 bases not matched to a gene; V was cut back by 5 bases and J by 7 bases. CDR3 length: 13 residues. The V gene's germline CDR1 is GTSNPN and CDR2 SVGIG (reference sequence). CDR3 DNA sequence: TGTGCCTGGGGGACTAGCGGTTCCGGGACCCAGTACTTC. This gives the protein CAWGTSGSGTQYF.

This chain links TRBV24-1 with TRBJ2-3, with 10 bases fitting TRBD2. The CDR3 length is 16 residues. Unmatched junction bases numbered 5, after V lost 4 bases and J lost 2 bases. CDR1 is KGHDR and CDR2 is SFDVKD in the germline V gene. The DNA of the CDR3 is TGTGCCACCAGTGACCCCCTAGCGGGGGCCACAGATACGCAGTATTTT. This encodes CATSDPLAGATDTQYF.

The genes are TRBV7-2 and TRBJ1-2; perhaps TRBD1 as D (5 bases). The CDR3 extends over 14 amino acids. From germline, CDR1 is SGHTA and CDR2 FQGNSA. Trimming pared 3 bases from V and 3 bases from J, leaving 11 bases between. As DNA, the CDR3 is TGTGCCAGCAGCTTGGGACGGTTATACTATGGCTACACCTTC. It codes for CASSLGRLYYGYTF.

This clone has only one observation. As DNA, the CDR3 is TGTGCCAGTAGTATATACAGGGGGAACACTGAAGCTTTCTTT. It encodes CASSIYRGNTEAFF. The V call is TRBV19, the J call TRBJ1-1; 7 nucleotides agree with TRBD1. The CDR3 sequence is 14 residues long. Germline loops: CDR1 LNHDA, CDR2 SQIVND (reference sequence). Germline trimming cut 2 bases from V and 1 base from J; bases unmatched to any gene: 1.

The chain employs TRBV5-1 and TRBJ2-5; either TRBD1 or TRBD2 may supply D (5 bases each). Germline CDR1 reads SGHRS; CDR2 reads YFSETQ. V was shortened by 4 bases and J by 5 bases, with 15 bases between the two germline ends. The CDR3 consists of 14 residues. The CDR3 region is CASSPKGPQETQYF. DNA for the CDR3: TGCGCCAGCAGCCCGAAGGGACCCCAGGAGACCCAGTACTTC.

The chain recombines TRBV10-3 with TRBJ2-6, with 11 bases fitting TRBD1. This CDR3 has 17 residues. Germline CDR1 and CDR2: ENHRY and SYGVKD. J was trimmed by 1 base and V by 6 bases; bases with no gene match: 5. CDR3 in DNA: TGTGCCATCAGCGGCAGGGACAGGGGGTCTGGGGCCAACGTCCTGACTTTC. Its translation is CAISGRDRGSGANVLTF.

The chain couples TRBV28 to TRBJ2-7; TRBD1 matches 11 bases. The CDR3 has 14 residues. Unmatched junction bases numbered 6, after V lost 4 bases and J lost 7 bases. The germline V gene has CDR1 MDHEN and CDR2 SYDVKM. DNA of the CDR3: TGTGCCAGCAGTTCCGGACAGGGGGCGCGTGAGCAGTACTTC. This codes for CASSSGQGAREQYF.

The chain uses TRBV29-1 and TRBJ1-1; the D is unclear. V dropped 1 base and J dropped 5 bases, with 8 bases sitting between them. Germline V gene sequence: CDR1 SQVTM, CDR2 ANQGSEA. CDR3 length: 12 amino acids. CDR3 loop: CSVEGRATEAFF. The CDR3 nucleotides are TGCAGCGTTGAAGGTAGGGCAACTGAAGCTTTCTTT.

The table lists this clone with a few counts. The CDR3 here is CASSTLGTGQGTQYF. For the CDR3, the DNA is TGTGCCAGTAGTACCCTTGGGACAGGCCAGGGTACGCAGTATTTT. The chain uses TRBV19 and TRBJ2-3; 8 bases line up with TRBD1. The germline gives CDR1 LNHDA, CDR2 SQIVND (reference sequence). The V segment lost 4 bases and the J segment 8 bases; nucleotides outside the gene matches: 11. This CDR3 is built from 15 residues.

The J gene is TRBJ2-5, the V gene TRBV7-2; D gene ambiguous. Germline loops: CDR1 SGHTA, CDR2 FQGNSA. V was pared by 2 bases and J by 1 base, with 5 bases between. The CDR3 runs to 13 residues. The CDR3 loop is CASSLSPQETQYF. CDR3 DNA: TGTGCCAGCAGCTTATCCCCCCAAGAGACCCAGTACTTC.

This clone was seen more than once but under ten times. The gene calls are TRBV5-5 and TRBJ1-5, with a possible D match to TRBD1 (5 bases). Germline V gives CDR1 SGHKS, CDR2 YYEKEE (reference sequence). V gave up 5 bases and J gave up 0 bases, with 27 bases separating them. This CDR3 is 20 amino acids long. The chain's CDR3 is CASSKGERGTGRNSNQPQHF. CDR3 bases: TGTGCCAGCAGTAAAGGAGAACGGGGGACGGGAAGAAATAGCAATCAGCCCCAGCATTTT.